This T cell receptor beta chain was found in a study of blood T cell repertoires in COVID-19. At the level of the study: Acute and convalescent COVID-19 specimens originated in the United States, Italy and Spain. T cells, B-cell-depleted T cells, or PBMCs provided the cDNA or gDNA that served as material.

Per the study methods: Estimates of nucleated cell counts were drawn from the amplification of reference gene primers. TCRdb's table, derived via immunoSEQ multiplex PCR, lists solely in-frame clones and lacks some. V and J calls and clone size are those listed in that table; D and trimming were worked out from the DNA. The sample has 29,000 or so clones, more than 75% seen once. This clone has only one observation. CDR1 and CDR2 (germline): SGHTA, FQGNSA. V lost 1 base, J lost 7 bases, and 6 bases stayed unmatched. This CDR3 has 15 residues. This receptor was obtained from a human donor in a cohort sampled during active COVID-19. The donor label of this sample is uncertain. The chain is built from TRBV7-2 and TRBJ2-2, with 7 bases matching TRBD2. Sequenced sample: peripheral blood. CDR3 protein: CASSLDGEGGGELFF. The CDR3 DNA follows: TGTGCCAGCAGCTTAGACGGGGAGGGCGGCGGGGAGCTGTTTTTT.